One sample yielded the 23 T cell receptor beta chains listed below, sequenced in a study of blood T cell repertoires in COVID-19. The protocol was immunoSEQ multiplex PCR, while the TCRdb copy is restricted to in-frame clones and leaves out a portion. The sample includes more than 250,000 clones, approximately 83% of them seen just once. The sequencing sample was made of PBMCs or T cells enriched from blood (not recorded which). These receptors all stem from a man aged 25 to 40 who had recovered from COVID-19.

The chain carries TRBV5-1 and TRBJ2-5, with D possibly being TRBD2 (6 bases). This CDR3 is built from 15 residues. V was cut by 4 bases and J by 3 bases, with 16 bases left in between. CDR1 is SGHRS, CDR2 YFSETQ, per germline. The CDR3 sequence: CASSRSVGGKETQYF. As DNA, the CDR3 is TGCGCCAGCAGCAGGTCTGTCGGGGGTAAAGAGACCCAGTACTTC.

The gene calls are TRBV6-1 and TRBJ1-2, with 10 bases identical to TRBD1. V lost 1 base and J lost 3; bases outside the gene matches: 2. The CDR3 extends over 15 amino acids. Germline CDR1 MNHNS, CDR2 SASEGT. Here the CDR3 DNA reads TGTGCCAGCAGTGAAGTCGGGACAGGGGACTATGGCTACACCTTC. This sequence encodes CASSEVGTGDYGYTF.

The chain carries TRBV3-1 (or the pseudogene TRBV3-2) and TRBJ2-2; 9 bases are shared with TRBD2. This CDR3 has 15 residues. V trimming: 6 bases; J trimming: 7 bases; junction bases outside the gene matches: 9. Germline V gene data show CDR1 as LGHDT and CDR2 as YNNKEL (reference sequence). CDR3 protein: CASRKGLATDGELFF. CDR3 in DNA: TGTGCCAGCAGGAAGGGACTAGCCACTGACGGGGAGCTGTTTTTT.

This clone was recorded once. The chain has TRBV4-3 and TRBJ2-1, with 9 bases identical to TRBD1. This CDR3 has 15 amino acids. Per germline, CDR1 LGHNA and CDR2 YSLEER. Trimming at V came to 1 base and at J to 5 bases, leaving 3 bases not matched to a gene. The CDR3 protein is CASSQVGQGNNEQFF. CDR3 nucleotide sequence: TGCGCCAGCAGCCAAGTTGGACAGGGGAACAATGAGCAGTTCTTC.

This chain links TRBV5-6 with TRBJ1-1; D possibly corresponds to TRBD1 (5 bases). The CDR3 consists of 17 residues. The germline CDR1 and CDR2 sequences are SGHDT and YYEEEE. V was shortened by 4 bases and J by 1 base, with 20 bases between the two germline ends. The CDR3 DNA is TGTGCCAGCAGCCCTGGGAGGGGCAGGTTACCGAACACTGAAGCTTTCTTT. This gives the protein CASSPGRGRLPNTEAFF.

The genes are TRBV6-5 and TRBJ2-1; 7 bases are a match to TRBD2. V shed 3 bases and J 9 bases; nucleotides not matched to a gene: 11. Germline V CDR1 and CDR2: MNHEY, SVGAGI. This CDR3 comprises 15 residues. CDR3 loop: CASSYGGGLLSEQFF. The CDR3 bases are TGTGCCAGCAGTTATGGGGGGGGTCTGTTGAGTGAGCAGTTCTTC.

The V gene is TRBV7-3, the J gene TRBJ2-2; tentatively, D is TRBD2 (7 bases). Germline V gene lookup returns CDR1 SGHTA and CDR2 FQGTGA. The V end was cut by 0 bases, the J end by 7 bases, with 15 bases between. The CDR3 length is 16 residues. The CDR3 bases are TGTGCCAGCAGCTTAACCGGGGGGCGACGGGACGGGGAGCTGTTTTTT. Translating it yields CASSLTGGRRDGELFF.

The chain uses TRBV27 and TRBJ1-5, with 9 bases fitting TRBD1. CDR3 length equals 16 residues. Germline V gives CDR1 MNHEY, CDR2 SMNVEV (reference sequence). The trim removed 7 bases at V and 0 bases at J, leaving 7 bases unmatched. CDR3 bases: TGTGCCAGCACTCCCACAGGGGGCTATAGCAATCAGCCCCAGCATTTT. This sequence encodes CASTPTGGYSNQPQHF.

V is TRBV9 and J is TRBJ1-5; 8 nucleotides agree with TRBD1. This CDR3 spans 16 amino acids. V gave up 0 bases and J gave up 5 bases; unmatched junction bases: 7. Germline lookup yields CDR1 SGDLS and CDR2 YYNGEE. The CDR3 reads CASSVGSGGGHQPQHF. The CDR3 coding sequence is TGTGCCAGCAGCGTAGGGTCAGGGGGCGGTCATCAGCCCCAGCATTTT.

The gene calls are TRBV5-1 and TRBJ2-2; the D gene is possibly TRBD2 (5 bases). This CDR3 region has 15 residues. Germline loops: CDR1 SGHRS, CDR2 YFSETQ. V gave up 1 base and J gave up 5 bases, with 12 bases separating them. CDR3 in DNA: TGCGCCAGCAGCTTGTTTTCCCGGGGAACCGGGGAGCTGTTTTTT. Translation: CASSLFSRGTGELFF.

The CDR3 spells CASSPLGGERSTGLDTQYF. CDR3 DNA sequence: TGTGCCAGCAGTCCCCTCGGCGGGGAGAGGTCGACAGGGCTAGATACGCAGTATTTT. V is TRBV6-6 and J is TRBJ2-3, with TRBD1 as a possible D gene (7 bases). Germline lookup yields CDR1 MNHNY and CDR2 SVGAGI (reference sequence). Trimming cost V 5 bases and J 5 bases, with 29 bases left between them. This CDR3 contains 19 residues.

The chain recombines TRBV5-1 with TRBJ2-1; TRBD1 matches 9 bases. Trimming took 2 bases from V and 9 from J; bases not matched to a gene: 12. The CDR3 has 16 amino acids. Germline CDR1 is SGHRS and CDR2 is YFSETQ. For the CDR3, the DNA is TGCGCCAGCAGCTTATCTCCGGGACAGGGTAAGGGTGAGCAGTTCTTC. This encodes CASSLSPGQGKGEQFF.

The chain combines TRBV7-9 with TRBJ1-2; D remains unclear. Trimming cost V 3 bases and J 7 bases, with 12 bases left between them. The CDR3 is 13 residues long. Germline loops: CDR1 SEHNR, CDR2 FQNEAQ (reference sequence). The CDR3 nucleotides read TGTGCCAGCAGCTTTAGCGAGGCGATTGGCTACACCTTC. It translates to CASSFSEAIGYTF. The entire variable domain, with the rest obtained from reference TRBV7-9 and TRBJ1-2, is as follows: DTGVSQNPRHKITKRGQNVTFRCDPISEHNRLYWYRQTLGQGPEFLTYFQNEAQLEKSRLLSDRFSAERPKGSFSTLEIQRTEQGDSAMYLCASSFSEAIGYTFGSGTRLTVV.

This chain links TRBV12-3 or TRBV12-4 with TRBJ1-3; D remains unclear. Trimming removed 3 bases at V and 4 bases at J, with 4 bases between. This CDR3 is 12 amino acids long. The CDR3 region is CASSFEGNTIYF. The CDR3 DNA sequence: TGTGCCAGCAGTTTCGAGGGAAACACCATATATTTT.

This chain joins TRBV4-1 and TRBJ1-2; 8 bases align to TRBD1. The V gene end was trimmed by 4 bases and the J gene end by 0 bases; junction bases not matched to a gene: 7. The germline V gene encodes CDR1 MGHRA and CDR2 YSYEKL. The CDR3 runs to 16 residues. This CDR3 reads CASSPAGTGANYGYTF. The CDR3 DNA reads TGCGCCAGCAGCCCCGCCGGGACAGGAGCTAACTATGGCTACACCTTC.

V and J are TRBV11-2 and TRBJ1-6; no definite D call. Germline V gives CDR1 SGHAT, CDR2 FQNNGV. The CDR3 is 16 residues long. The V end lost 2 bases, the J end lost 7 bases, and 15 bases lay between the germline ends. The CDR3 coding sequence is TGTGCCAGCAGCTTAATGATGACGGACTGGAATTCACCCCTCCACTTT. The encoded protein is CASSLMMTDWNSPLHF.

The chain couples TRBV7-9 to TRBJ1-2; 9 positions match TRBD1. Germline V lookup: CDR1 SEHNR, CDR2 FQNEAQ (reference sequence). J was trimmed by 3 bases and V by 7 bases; bases with no gene match: 6. This CDR3 comprises 14 residues. CDR3 coding DNA: TGTGCCAGCAACTACCGGGACAGGGACTATGGCTACACCTTC. Translating gives CASNYRDRDYGYTF.

The chain joins TRBV4-1 to TRBJ2-7, with 10 bases aligning to TRBD2. Germline lookup yields CDR1 MGHRA and CDR2 YSYEKL. With 3 bases clipped from V and 1 base from J, the junction kept 3 bases outside the gene matches. The CDR3 is made up of 15 amino acids. The CDR3 DNA is TGCGCCAGCAGCCAGTCTAGCGGGGGTTCCTACGAGCAGTACTTC. Amino acid sequence: CASSQSSGGSYEQYF.

The chain combines TRBV7-9 with TRBJ1-2; possibly TRBD1 for D (6 bases). This CDR3 has 14 residues. Germline loops: CDR1 SEHNR, CDR2 FQNEAQ (reference sequence). V dropped 5 bases and J dropped 7 bases, with 17 bases sitting between them. This chain's CDR3 is CASSPILRDIGYTF. The DNA of the CDR3 is TGTGCCAGCAGCCCGATTCTCCGGGACATTGGCTACACCTTC.

The rearrangement uses TRBV6-1 and TRBJ1-6, with D tentatively TRBD1 (5 bases). CDR3 length equals 15 residues. V lost 2 bases and J 6 bases, leaving 11 bases between the germline ends. Germline V gene sequence: CDR1 MNHNS, CDR2 SASEGT. The CDR3 loop reads CASSERTLINSPLHF. The CDR3 DNA sequence: TGTGCCAGCAGTGAAAGGACATTAATTAATTCACCCCTCCACTTT.

The chain couples TRBV3-1 (or the pseudogene TRBV3-2) to TRBJ2-7; no reliable D call. V shed 1 base and J shed 2 bases, with 12 bases lying between them. This CDR3 comprises 15 residues. From germline, CDR1 is LGHDT and CDR2 YNNKEL (reference sequence). The CDR3 sequence: CASSQGASSPYEQYF. CDR3 DNA: TGTGCCAGCAGCCAAGGGGCCTCCTCCCCCTACGAGCAGTACTTC.

The V and J genes are TRBV5-1 and TRBJ2-3; 8 positions match TRBD1. The germline gives CDR1 SGHRS, CDR2 YFSETQ. This CDR3 spans 14 amino acids. V lost 7 bases to trimming and J lost 2 bases; unmatched junction nucleotides: 6. The CDR3 reads CASGHRGNTDTQYF. The CDR3 nucleotides are TGCGCCAGCGGACACAGGGGGAACACAGATACGCAGTATTTT.

The rearrangement uses TRBV10-3 and TRBJ2-1; TRBD2 might be the D (6 bases). This CDR3 comprises 14 residues. Germline V CDR1 and CDR2: ENHRY, SYGVKD. Trimming left V 7 bases short and J 4 bases short, with 14 bases between. The chain's CDR3 is CAIKLGEAYNEQFF. CDR3 sequence (DNA): TGTGCCATCAAGTTAGGGGAGGCTTACAATGAGCAGTTCTTC.